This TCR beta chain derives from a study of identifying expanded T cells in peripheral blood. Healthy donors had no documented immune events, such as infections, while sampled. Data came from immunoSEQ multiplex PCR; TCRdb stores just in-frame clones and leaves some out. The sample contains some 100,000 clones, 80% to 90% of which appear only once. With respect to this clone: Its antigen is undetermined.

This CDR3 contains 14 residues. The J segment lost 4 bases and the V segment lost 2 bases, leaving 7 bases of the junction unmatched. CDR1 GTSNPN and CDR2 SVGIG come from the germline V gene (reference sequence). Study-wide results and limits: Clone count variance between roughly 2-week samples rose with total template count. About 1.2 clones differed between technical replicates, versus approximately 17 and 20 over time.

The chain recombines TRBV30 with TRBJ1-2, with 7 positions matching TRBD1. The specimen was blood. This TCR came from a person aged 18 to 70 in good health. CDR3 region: CAWSRTGIGYGYTF. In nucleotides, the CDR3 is TGTGCCTGGAGTCGGACAGGAATCGGCTATGGCTACACCTTC.